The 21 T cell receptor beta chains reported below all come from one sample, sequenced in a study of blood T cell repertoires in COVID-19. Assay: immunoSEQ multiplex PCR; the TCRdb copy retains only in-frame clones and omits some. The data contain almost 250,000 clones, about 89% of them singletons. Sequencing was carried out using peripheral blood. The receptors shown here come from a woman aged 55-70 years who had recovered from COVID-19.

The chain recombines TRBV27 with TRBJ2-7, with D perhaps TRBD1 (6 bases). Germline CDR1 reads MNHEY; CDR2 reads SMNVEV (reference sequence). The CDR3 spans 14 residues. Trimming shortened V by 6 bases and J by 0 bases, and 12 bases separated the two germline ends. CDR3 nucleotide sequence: TGTGCCAGCAGGACCAGGGGTAGCTCCTACGAGCAGTACTTC. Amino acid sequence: CASRTRGSSYEQYF.

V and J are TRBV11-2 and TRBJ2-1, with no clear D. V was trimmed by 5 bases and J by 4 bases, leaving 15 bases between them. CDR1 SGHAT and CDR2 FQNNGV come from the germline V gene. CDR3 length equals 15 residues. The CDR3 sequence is CASSPNREVYNEQFF. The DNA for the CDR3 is TGTGCCAGCAGCCCCAACCGAGAGGTTTACAATGAGCAGTTCTTC.

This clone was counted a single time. CDR3 DNA: TGTGCCAGTAGTATAGGGACTAGCGGCCCCACAGATACGCAGTATTTT. This encodes CASSIGTSGPTDTQYF. This chain links TRBV19 with TRBJ2-3; TRBD2 agrees at 10 bases. The length of the CDR3 is 16 residues. Germline-derived CDR1 and CDR2 are LNHDA and SQIVND (reference sequence). V gave up 1 base and J gave up 2 bases; unmatched junction bases: 3.

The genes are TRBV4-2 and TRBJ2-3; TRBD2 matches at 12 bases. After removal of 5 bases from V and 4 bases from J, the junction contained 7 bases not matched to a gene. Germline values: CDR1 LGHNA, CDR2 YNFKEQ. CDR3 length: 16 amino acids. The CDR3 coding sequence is TGTGCCAGCAGCGCCCGACTAGCGGGGGAGGCAGATACGCAGTATTTT. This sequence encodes CASSARLAGEADTQYF.

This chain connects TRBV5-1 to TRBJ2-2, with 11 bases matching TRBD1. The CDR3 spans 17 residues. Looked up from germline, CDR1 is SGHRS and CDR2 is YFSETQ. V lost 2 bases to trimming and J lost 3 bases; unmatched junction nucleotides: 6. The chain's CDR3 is CASSFRGTGGHTGELFF. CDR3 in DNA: TGCGCCAGCAGCTTCAGAGGGACAGGGGGTCACACCGGGGAGCTGTTTTTT. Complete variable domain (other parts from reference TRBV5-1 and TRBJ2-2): KAGVTQTPRYLIKTRGQQVTLSCSPISGHRSVSWYQQTPGQGLQFLFEYFSETQRNKGNFPGRFSGRQFSNSRSEMNVSTLELGDSALYLCASSFRGTGGHTGELFFGEGSRLTVL.

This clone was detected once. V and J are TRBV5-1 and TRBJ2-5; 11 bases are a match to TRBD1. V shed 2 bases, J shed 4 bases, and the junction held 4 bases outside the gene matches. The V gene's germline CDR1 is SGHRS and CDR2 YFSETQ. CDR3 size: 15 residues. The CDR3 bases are TGCGCCAGCAGCTTAATGGGACAGGGGGGAGAGACCCAGTACTTC. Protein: CASSLMGQGGETQYF.

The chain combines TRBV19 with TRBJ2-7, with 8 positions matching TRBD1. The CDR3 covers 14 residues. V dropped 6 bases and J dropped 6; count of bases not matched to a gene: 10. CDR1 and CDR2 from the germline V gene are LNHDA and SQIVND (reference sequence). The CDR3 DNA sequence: TGTGCCAGTAGACCGGGACAGGCGTCCACCGAGCAGTACTTC. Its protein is CASRPGQASTEQYF.

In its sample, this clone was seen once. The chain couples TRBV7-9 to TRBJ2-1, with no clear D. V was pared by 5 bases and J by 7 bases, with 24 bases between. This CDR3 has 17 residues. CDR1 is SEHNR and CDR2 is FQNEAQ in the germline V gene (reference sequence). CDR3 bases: TGTGCCAGCAGCCCCCCCTCGCTAGGTCCCCATATGAATGAGCAGTTCTTC. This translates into CASSPPSLGPHMNEQFF.

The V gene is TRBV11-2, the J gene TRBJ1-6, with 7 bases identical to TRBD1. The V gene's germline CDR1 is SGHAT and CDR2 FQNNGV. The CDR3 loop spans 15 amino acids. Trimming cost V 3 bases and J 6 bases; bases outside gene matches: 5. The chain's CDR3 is CASSFTGAPNSPLHF. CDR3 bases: TGTGCCAGCAGCTTTACAGGGGCCCCTAATTCACCCCTCCACTTT. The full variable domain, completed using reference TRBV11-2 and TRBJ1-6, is EAGVAQSPRYKIIEKRQSVAFWCNPISGHATLYWYQQILGQGPKLLIQFQNNGVVDDSQLPKDRFSAERLKGVDSTLKIQPAKLEDSAVYLCASSFTGAPNSPLHFGNGTRLTVT.

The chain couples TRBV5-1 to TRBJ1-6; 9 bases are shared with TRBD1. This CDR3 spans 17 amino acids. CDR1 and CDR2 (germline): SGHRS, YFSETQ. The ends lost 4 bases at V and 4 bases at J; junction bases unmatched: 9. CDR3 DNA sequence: TGCGCCAGCAGCATCTACAGGGGGCCCCTTTATAATTCACCCCTCCACTTT. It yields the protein CASSIYRGPLYNSPLHF.

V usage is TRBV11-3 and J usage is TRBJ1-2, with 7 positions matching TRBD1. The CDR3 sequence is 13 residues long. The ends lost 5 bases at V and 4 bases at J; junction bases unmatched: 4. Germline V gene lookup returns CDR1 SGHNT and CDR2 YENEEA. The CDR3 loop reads CASSQTGSYGYTF. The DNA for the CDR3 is TGTGCCAGCAGCCAGACAGGGTCCTATGGCTACACCTTC.

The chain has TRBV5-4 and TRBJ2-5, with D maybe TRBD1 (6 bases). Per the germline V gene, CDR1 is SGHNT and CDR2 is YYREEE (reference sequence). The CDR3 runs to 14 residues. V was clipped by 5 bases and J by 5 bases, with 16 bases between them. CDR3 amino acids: CASSLTGSGETQYF. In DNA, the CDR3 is TGTGCCAGCAGTCTTACAGGGTCAGGGGAGACCCAGTACTTC. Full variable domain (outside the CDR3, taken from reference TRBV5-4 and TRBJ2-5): ETGVTQSPTHLIKTRGQQVTLRCSSQSGHNTVSWYQQALGQGPQFIFQYYREEENGRGNFPPRFSGLQFPNYSSELNVNALELDDSALYLCASSLTGSGETQYFGPGTRLLVL.

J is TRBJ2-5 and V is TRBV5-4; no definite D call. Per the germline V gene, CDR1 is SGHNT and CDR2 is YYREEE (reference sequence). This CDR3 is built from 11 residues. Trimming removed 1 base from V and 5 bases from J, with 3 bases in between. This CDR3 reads CASSLSETQYF. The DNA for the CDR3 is TGTGCCAGCAGCTTGTCGGAGACCCAGTACTTC. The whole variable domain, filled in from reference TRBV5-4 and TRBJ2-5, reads ETGVTQSPTHLIKTRGQQVTLRCSSQSGHNTVSWYQQALGQGPQFIFQYYREEENGRGNFPPRFSGLQFPNYSSELNVNALELDDSALYLCASSLSETQYFGPGTRLLVL.

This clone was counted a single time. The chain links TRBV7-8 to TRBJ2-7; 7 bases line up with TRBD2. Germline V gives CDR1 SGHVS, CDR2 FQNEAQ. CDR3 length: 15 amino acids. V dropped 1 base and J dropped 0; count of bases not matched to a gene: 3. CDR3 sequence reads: CASSLVRTSSYEQYF. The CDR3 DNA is TGTGCCAGCAGCTTAGTTAGGACTAGCTCCTACGAGCAGTACTTC.

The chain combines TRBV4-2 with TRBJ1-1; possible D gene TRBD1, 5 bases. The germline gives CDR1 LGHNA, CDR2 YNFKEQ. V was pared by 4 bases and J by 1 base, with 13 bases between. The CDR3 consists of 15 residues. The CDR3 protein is CASSLLGVKNTEAFF. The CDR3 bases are TGTGCCAGCAGCCTTTTAGGGGTGAAGAACACTGAAGCTTTCTTT.

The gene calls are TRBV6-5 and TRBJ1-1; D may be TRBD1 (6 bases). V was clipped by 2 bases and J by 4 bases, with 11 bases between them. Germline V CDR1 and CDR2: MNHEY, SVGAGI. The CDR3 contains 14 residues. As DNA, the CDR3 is TGTGCCAGCAGTTACCAGGGGTCGGGCACTGAAGCTTTCTTT. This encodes CASSYQGSGTEAFF.

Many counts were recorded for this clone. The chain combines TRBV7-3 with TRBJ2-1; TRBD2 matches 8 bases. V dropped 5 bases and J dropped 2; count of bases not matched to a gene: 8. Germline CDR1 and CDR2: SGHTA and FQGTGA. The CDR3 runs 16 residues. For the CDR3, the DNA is TGTGCCAGCAGCGAAATCAGCGGGGGTACCTACAATGAGCAGTTCTTC. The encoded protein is CASSEISGGTYNEQFF.

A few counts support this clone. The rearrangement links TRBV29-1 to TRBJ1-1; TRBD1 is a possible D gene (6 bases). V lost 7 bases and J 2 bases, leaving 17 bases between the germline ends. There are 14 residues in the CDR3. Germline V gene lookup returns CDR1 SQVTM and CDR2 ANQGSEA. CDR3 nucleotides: TGCAGCGCCGTACCCGGACAGTATAACACTGAAGCTTTCTTT. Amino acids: CSAVPGQYNTEAFF.

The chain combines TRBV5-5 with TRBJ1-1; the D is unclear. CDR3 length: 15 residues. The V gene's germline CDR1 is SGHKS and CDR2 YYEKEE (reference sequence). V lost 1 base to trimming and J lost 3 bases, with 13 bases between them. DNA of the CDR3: TGTGCCAGCAGCTTGCGGCCGGACTGGGACACTGAAGCTTTCTTT. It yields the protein CASSLRPDWDTEAFF.

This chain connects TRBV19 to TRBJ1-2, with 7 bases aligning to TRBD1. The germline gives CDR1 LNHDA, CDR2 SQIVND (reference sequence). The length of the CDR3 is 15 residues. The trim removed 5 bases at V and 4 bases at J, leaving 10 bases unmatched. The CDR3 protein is CASSPLTGTVYGYTF. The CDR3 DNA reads TGTGCCAGTAGTCCCTTGACAGGGACTGTCTATGGCTACACCTTC.

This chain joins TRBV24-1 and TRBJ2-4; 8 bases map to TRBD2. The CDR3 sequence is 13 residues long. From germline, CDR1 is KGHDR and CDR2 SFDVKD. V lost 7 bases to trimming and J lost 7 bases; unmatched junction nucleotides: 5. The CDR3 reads CATSRGGQNIQYF. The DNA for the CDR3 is TGTGCCACCAGCCGCGGGGGGCAGAACATTCAGTACTTC.